A single T cell receptor beta chain is shown here with its context. This sample stems from a study of blood T cells in healthy people across ages. The authors ran a second PCR of about 6 to 12 cycles using a sample-barcoded 5' primer and a J-beta primer mix. In TCRdb, the 5' RACE reads were re-called with MiXCR into one record per CDR3 protein. This sample has fewer than 900,000 distinct CDR3 sequences, with around 46% found just once. Germline CDR1 SGHTA, CDR2 FQGNSA. CDR3 length: 13 amino acids. Trimming removed 4 bases at V and 3 bases at J, with 9 bases between. The sequence was obtained from a woman in her sixties or seventies in good health. The rearrangement joins TRBV7-2 to TRBJ1-2; no reliable D call. Sequenced material: blood. DNA of the CDR3: TGTGCCAGCAGCTCGAGCTCTTACTATGGCTACACCTTC. Translated: CASSSSSYYGYTF.